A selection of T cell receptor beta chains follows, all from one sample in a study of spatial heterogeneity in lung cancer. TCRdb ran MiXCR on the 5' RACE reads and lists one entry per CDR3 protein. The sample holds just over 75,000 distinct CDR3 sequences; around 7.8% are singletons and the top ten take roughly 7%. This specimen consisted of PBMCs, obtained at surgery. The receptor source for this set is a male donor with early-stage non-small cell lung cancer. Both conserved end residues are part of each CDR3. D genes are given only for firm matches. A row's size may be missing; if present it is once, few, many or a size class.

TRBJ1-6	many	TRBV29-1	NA	CSVAVGSDSPLHF	TGCAGCGTGGCGGTGGGGAGCGACTCACCCCTCCACTTT
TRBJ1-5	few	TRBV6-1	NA	CASSEPGLNQPQHF	TGTGCCAGCAGTGAGCCAGGGCTTAATCAGCCCCAGCATTTT
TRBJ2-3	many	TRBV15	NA	CATSYHIGDTQYF	TGTGCCACCAGCTACCATATAGGAGATACGCAGTATTTT
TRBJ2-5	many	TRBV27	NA	CASSSWSKETQYF	TGTGCCAGCAGTTCTTGGAGCAAAGAGACCCAGTACTTC
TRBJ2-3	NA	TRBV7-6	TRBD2	CASSAQAGGTQYF	TGTGCCAGCAGCGCTCAAGCGGGAGGTACGCAGTATTTT
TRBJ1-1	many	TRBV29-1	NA	CSVPRTGGTAFF	TGCAGCGTCCCTCGGACGGGGGGAACGGCTTTCTTT
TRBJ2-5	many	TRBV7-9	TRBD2	CASSPGTSGRGGQETQYF	TGTGCCAGCAGCCCCGGGACTAGCGGGAGAGGAGGGCAAGAGACCCAGTACTTC
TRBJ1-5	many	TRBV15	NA	CATSRAGAQPQHF	TGTGCCACCAGCAGAGCCGGGGCCCAGCCCCAGCATTTT
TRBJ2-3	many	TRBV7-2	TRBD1	CASRHRGPTDTQYF	TGTGCCAGCAGGCACAGGGGGCCCACAGATACGCAGTATTTT
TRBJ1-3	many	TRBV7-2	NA	CASSLGGARNTIYF	TGTGCCAGCAGCTTAGGAGGGGCGCGGAACACCATATATTTT
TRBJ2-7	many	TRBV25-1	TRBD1	CASSRQGVHEQYF	TGTGCCAGCAGCCGACAGGGCGTCCACGAGCAGTACTTC